A selection of T cell receptor beta chains follows, all from one sample in a study of shared clonotypes between healthy human individuals. The method was immunoSEQ multiplex PCR; TCRdb's version includes in-frame clones alone and lacks a portion of them. The table includes millions of clones, over 85% detected once. The sample taken for sequencing was naive CD4+ T cells from PBMCs. The receptors stem from a man younger than 35 in good health. Some clones in this sample may be carry-over from other donors' samples. CDR3s include the opening cysteine and the closing phenylalanine or tryptophan. Fields, in order: V gene, J gene, clone size, CDR3 length, D gene, CDR3 DNA, CDR3 protein. D genes are given only for firm matches. Not every row has a clone size; where given, it reads once, few, many or a size class.

V gene: TRBV28
J gene: TRBJ1-1
clone size: NA
CDR3 length: 12
D gene: TRBD1
CDR3 DNA: TGTGCCACCTCGGACAGGTCCTTTGTGGCTTTCTTT
CDR3 protein: CATSDRSFVAFF

V gene: TRBV5-1
J gene: TRBJ2-7
clone size: once
CDR3 length: 15
D gene: TRBD2
CDR3 DNA: TGCGCCAGCACCCCCGGAAGACTAGCACAAAGCGAGCAGTACTTC
CDR3 protein: CASTPGRLAQSEQYF

V gene: TRBV28
J gene: TRBJ2-7
clone size: NA
CDR3 length: 13
D gene: NA
CDR3 DNA: TGTGCCAGCAGTTCCCCCGGCACCTACGAGCAGTACTTC
CDR3 protein: CASSSPGTYEQYF

V gene: TRBV9
J gene: TRBJ2-6
clone size: NA
CDR3 length: 18
D gene: NA
CDR3 DNA: TGTGCCAGCAGCGAGACCGGGACACCCCGCTCTGGGGCCAACGTCCTGACTTTC
CDR3 protein: CASSETGTPRSGANVLTF

V gene: TRBV9
J gene: TRBJ2-7
clone size: NA
CDR3 length: 13
D gene: NA
CDR3 DNA: TGTGCCAGCAGCGAGGGGCTGTACTACGAGCAGTACTTC
CDR3 protein: CASSEGLYYEQYF

V gene: TRBV27
J gene: TRBJ2-7
clone size: NA
CDR3 length: 15
D gene: NA
CDR3 DNA: TGTGCCAGCAGTTTATCAAGGACCGGCAGCTACGAGCAGTACTTC
CDR3 protein: CASSLSRTGSYEQYF

V gene: TRBV9
J gene: TRBJ2-2
clone size: NA
CDR3 length: 16
D gene: NA
CDR3 DNA: TGTGCCAGCAGCGTAGGAGCGACTAGACCCGCCGGGGAGCTGTTTTTT
CDR3 protein: CASSVGATRPAGELFF

V gene: TRBV9
J gene: TRBJ2-3
clone size: NA
CDR3 length: 13
D gene: NA
CDR3 DNA: TGTGCCAGCAGCGTAGACCCCGGAGATACGCAGTATTTT
CDR3 protein: CASSVDPGDTQYF

V gene: TRBV7-9
J gene: TRBJ2-7
clone size: NA
CDR3 length: 14
D gene: NA
CDR3 DNA: TGTGCCAGCAGCTTAGTTAGCGGCCCCCTCGAGCAGTACTTC
CDR3 protein: CASSLVSGPLEQYF

V gene: TRBV29-1
J gene: TRBJ2-3
clone size: NA
CDR3 length: 14
D gene: NA
CDR3 DNA: TGCAGCGCCGCGAGGGAGACTAGCACAGATACGCAGTATTTT
CDR3 protein: CSAARETSTDTQYF

V gene: TRBV14
J gene: TRBJ1-1
clone size: NA
CDR3 length: 14
D gene: NA
CDR3 DNA: TGTGCCAGCAGCCATAAAGCTATGAACACTGAAGCTTTCTTT
CDR3 protein: CASSHKAMNTEAFF

V gene: TRBV12-2
J gene: TRBJ2-7
clone size: NA
CDR3 length: 16
D gene: NA
CDR3 DNA: TGTGCAAGTCGCTTAGTGCCGGGACAGGACTCCTACGAGCAGTACTTC
CDR3 protein: CASRLVPGQDSYEQYF

V gene: TRBV6-1
J gene: TRBJ1-3
clone size: NA
CDR3 length: 17
D gene: NA
CDR3 DNA: TGTGCCAGCAGTGAAAATCGCCCGGGATTGCCTGGAAACACCATATATTTT
CDR3 protein: CASSENRPGLPGNTIYF

V gene: TRBV5-1
J gene: TRBJ2-7
clone size: NA
CDR3 length: 15
D gene: NA
CDR3 DNA: TGCGCCAGCAGCGAAACAGGGCTAAGCTCCTACGAGCAGTACTTC
CDR3 protein: CASSETGLSSYEQYF

V gene: TRBV5-6
J gene: TRBJ2-2
clone size: NA
CDR3 length: 16
D gene: NA
CDR3 DNA: TGTGCCAGCAGCTTGGGGCTAGCGCTAAACACCGGGGAGCTGTTTTTT
CDR3 protein: CASSLGLALNTGELFF

V gene: TRBV28
J gene: TRBJ2-7
clone size: NA
CDR3 length: 15
D gene: NA
CDR3 DNA: TGTGCCAGCAGTTTACCGGGATTGAGCTCCTACGAGCAGTACTTC
CDR3 protein: CASSLPGLSSYEQYF

V gene: TRBV5-8
J gene: TRBJ2-1
clone size: NA
CDR3 length: 15
D gene: NA
CDR3 DNA: TGTGCCAGCAGCTTGGGACTAGTACCCAACAATGAGCAGTTCTTC
CDR3 protein: CASSLGLVPNNEQFF

V gene: TRBV5-1
J gene: TRBJ2-7
clone size: NA
CDR3 length: 13
D gene: NA
CDR3 DNA: TGCGCCAGCAGCTTTAGGTACTCCTACGAGCAGTACTTC
CDR3 protein: CASSFRYSYEQYF

V gene: TRBV5-1
J gene: TRBJ2-7
clone size: NA
CDR3 length: 17
D gene: NA
CDR3 DNA: TGCGCCAGCAGCCTGGGACACTTCGGGATCGACTCCTACGAGCAGTACTTC
CDR3 protein: CASSLGHFGIDSYEQYF

V gene: TRBV7-3
J gene: TRBJ1-1
clone size: NA
CDR3 length: 13
D gene: NA
CDR3 DNA: TGTGCCAGCAGCCTCTATGAGGGTACTGAAGCTTTCTTT
CDR3 protein: CASSLYEGTEAFF

V gene: TRBV28
J gene: TRBJ1-4
clone size: NA
CDR3 length: 11
D gene: NA
CDR3 DNA: TGTGCCAGCAGTTTCGGCGAAAAACTGTTTTTT
CDR3 protein: CASSFGEKLFF

V gene: TRBV18
J gene: TRBJ1-2
clone size: NA
CDR3 length: 20
D gene: TRBD1
CDR3 DNA: TGTGCCAGCTCAAGCAATAGCGCTCCGGGACAGGGGGAGGAAGAAAATGGCTACACCTTC
CDR3 protein: CASSSNSAPGQGEEENGYTF

V gene: TRBV9
J gene: TRBJ2-3
clone size: NA
CDR3 length: 18
D gene: TRBD2
CDR3 DNA: TGTGCCAGCAGCGTAGAGGGACTAGCGGGGGGGAGCACAGATACGCAGTATTTT
CDR3 protein: CASSVEGLAGGSTDTQYF

V gene: TRBV30
J gene: TRBJ1-1
clone size: NA
CDR3 length: 10
D gene: NA
CDR3 DNA: TGTGCCTTCTGGGGGGGACAAGCTTTCTTT
CDR3 protein: CAFWGGQAFF

V gene: TRBV6-6
J gene: TRBJ2-1
clone size: NA
CDR3 length: 16
D gene: NA
CDR3 DNA: TGTGCCAGCAGCCGAGATTACAGGGTCCCCTACAATGAGCAGTTCTTC
CDR3 protein: CASSRDYRVPYNEQFF

V gene: TRBV7-7
J gene: TRBJ1-3
clone size: NA
CDR3 length: 16
D gene: TRBD1
CDR3 DNA: TGTGCCAGCAGCTTAGGAGGGACAGGGGCTGGAAACACCATATATTTT
CDR3 protein: CASSLGGTGAGNTIYF

V gene: TRBV5-1
J gene: TRBJ2-5
clone size: NA
CDR3 length: 15
D gene: NA
CDR3 DNA: TGCGCCAGCAGCTTGTTTGGGCGGGGCCAAGAGACCCAGTACTTC
CDR3 protein: CASSLFGRGQETQYF

V gene: TRBV5-1
J gene: TRBJ2-2
clone size: NA
CDR3 length: 15
D gene: NA
CDR3 DNA: TGCGCCAGCAGCTGGGGCAGTCTCCGTACCGGGGAGCTGTTTTTT
CDR3 protein: CASSWGSLRTGELFF

V gene: TRBV5-8
J gene: TRBJ2-5
clone size: NA
CDR3 length: 16
D gene: TRBD1
CDR3 DNA: TGTGCCAGCAGCTTGTCGAGAACAGGGGTTCGGGAGACCCAGTACTTC
CDR3 protein: CASSLSRTGVRETQYF

V gene: TRBV11-2
J gene: TRBJ1-5
clone size: NA
CDR3 length: 14
D gene: NA
CDR3 DNA: TGTGCCAGCAGCTCCGCAGGTGTGAATCAGCCCCAGCATTTT
CDR3 protein: CASSSAGVNQPQHF

V gene: TRBV30
J gene: TRBJ1-4
clone size: NA
CDR3 length: 12
D gene: NA
CDR3 DNA: TGTGCCGTACAGCAGATCAATGAAAAACTGTTTTTT
CDR3 protein: CAVQQINEKLFF

V gene: TRBV19
J gene: TRBJ1-2
clone size: NA
CDR3 length: 14
D gene: NA
CDR3 DNA: TGTGCCAGTAGTCGCGGGGGCAGGTTAGCCGGCTACACCTTC
CDR3 protein: CASSRGGRLAGYTF

V gene: TRBV28
J gene: TRBJ2-6
clone size: NA
CDR3 length: 16
D gene: NA
CDR3 DNA: TGTGCCAGCAGTGCGGGGCGCCCTGGCGGGGCCAACGTCCTGACTTTC
CDR3 protein: CASSAGRPGGANVLTF

V gene: TRBV28
J gene: TRBJ2-2
clone size: NA
CDR3 length: 17
D gene: NA
CDR3 DNA: TGTGCCAGCAGTTTAAGGACAACGCGGGACCTCACCGGGGAGCTGTTTTTT
CDR3 protein: CASSLRTTRDLTGELFF

V gene: TRBV28
J gene: TRBJ1-1
clone size: few
CDR3 length: 16
D gene: NA
CDR3 DNA: TGTGCCAGCAGTTTAATTCGTTCAGGGGCGGACACTGAAGCTTTCTTT
CDR3 protein: CASSLIRSGADTEAFF

V gene: TRBV18
J gene: TRBJ2-1
clone size: NA
CDR3 length: 15
D gene: TRBD2
CDR3 DNA: TGTGCCAGCTCTCACTCGGGAGGGTTCGGCGATGAGCAGTTCTTC
CDR3 protein: CASSHSGGFGDEQFF

V gene: TRBV18
J gene: TRBJ2-7
clone size: NA
CDR3 length: 14
D gene: TRBD2
CDR3 DNA: TGTGCCAGCTCACCACAGGGAGGGCCCCACGAGCAGTACTTC
CDR3 protein: CASSPQGGPHEQYF

V gene: TRBV10-1
J gene: TRBJ2-2
clone size: few
CDR3 length: 12
D gene: NA
CDR3 DNA: TGCGCCAGCAGTGCGGGGACCGGGGAGCTGTTTTTT
CDR3 protein: CASSAGTGELFF

V gene: TRBV27
J gene: TRBJ2-7
clone size: NA
CDR3 length: 16
D gene: NA
CDR3 DNA: TGTGCCAGCAGATCACCGTGGGGCGGGCCCTCCTACGAGCAGTACTTC
CDR3 protein: CASRSPWGGPSYEQYF

V gene: TRBV27
J gene: TRBJ1-3
clone size: NA
CDR3 length: 13
D gene: NA
CDR3 DNA: TGTGCCAGCAGTCCCGACTCTGGAAACACCATATATTTT
CDR3 protein: CASSPDSGNTIYF

V gene: TRBV10-1
J gene: TRBJ2-1
clone size: once
CDR3 length: 15
D gene: TRBD2
CDR3 DNA: TGCGCCAGCAGTGAGACTAGCGGGCGATACAATGAGCAGTTCTTC
CDR3 protein: CASSETSGRYNEQFF

V gene: TRBV7-7
J gene: TRBJ2-3
clone size: NA
CDR3 length: 16
D gene: NA
CDR3 DNA: TGTGCCAGCAGCTTAGTGCCAGGAGCTGCCACAGATACGCAGTATTTT
CDR3 protein: CASSLVPGAATDTQYF

V gene: TRBV6-1
J gene: TRBJ2-1
clone size: once
CDR3 length: 14
D gene: TRBD2
CDR3 DNA: TGTGCCAGCAGTGAACAAGCGGGAGCCACTGAGCAGTTCTTC
CDR3 protein: CASSEQAGATEQFF

V gene: TRBV30
J gene: TRBJ1-1
clone size: few
CDR3 length: 12
D gene: NA
CDR3 DNA: TGTGCCTGGAGTGTACATGGAACTGAAGCTTTCTTT
CDR3 protein: CAWSVHGTEAFF

V gene: TRBV28
J gene: TRBJ1-1
clone size: NA
CDR3 length: 15
D gene: NA
CDR3 DNA: TGTGCCAGCAGGGCGGGGGGTGCCGTGAACACTGAAGCTTTCTTT
CDR3 protein: CASRAGGAVNTEAFF

V gene: TRBV4-2
J gene: TRBJ2-2
clone size: once
CDR3 length: 18
D gene: TRBD2
CDR3 DNA: TGTGCCAGCAGCCAAGATCTACTCGGGCTAGCGGTCACCGGGGAGCTGTTTTTT
CDR3 protein: CASSQDLLGLAVTGELFF

V gene: TRBV30
J gene: TRBJ2-7
clone size: NA
CDR3 length: 13
D gene: NA
CDR3 DNA: TGTGCCTGGAGTCCCGATATTGCCTACGAGCAGTACTTC
CDR3 protein: CAWSPDIAYEQYF

V gene: TRBV7-7
J gene: TRBJ2-3
clone size: NA
CDR3 length: 13
D gene: NA
CDR3 DNA: TGTGCCAGCAGCTTAGTGGTGGCAGATACGCAGTATTTT
CDR3 protein: CASSLVVADTQYF

V gene: TRBV19
J gene: TRBJ2-1
clone size: NA
CDR3 length: 14
D gene: NA
CDR3 DNA: TGTGCCAGTAGTGACCAGACGGGCTATGGCGAGCAGTTCTTC
CDR3 protein: CASSDQTGYGEQFF

V gene: TRBV28
J gene: TRBJ2-5
clone size: NA
CDR3 length: 15
D gene: NA
CDR3 DNA: TGTGCCAGCAGTTTACATCGGCAGCGCCAAGAGACCCAGTACTTC
CDR3 protein: CASSLHRQRQETQYF

V gene: TRBV28
J gene: TRBJ1-4
clone size: once
CDR3 length: 12
D gene: NA
CDR3 DNA: TGTGCCAGCAGTTTACCTAATGAAAAACTGTTTTTT
CDR3 protein: CASSLPNEKLFF

V gene: TRBV14
J gene: TRBJ2-3
clone size: NA
CDR3 length: 11
D gene: NA
CDR3 DNA: TGTGCCAGCAGCGCGAGAGATACGCAGTATTTT
CDR3 protein: CASSARDTQYF

V gene: TRBV10-3
J gene: TRBJ2-2
clone size: NA
CDR3 length: 15
D gene: NA
CDR3 DNA: TGTGCCATCAGTGAGGCTAGAACAACGGGCGGGGAGCTGTTTTTT
CDR3 protein: CAISEARTTGGELFF

V gene: TRBV5-5
J gene: TRBJ1-1
clone size: NA
CDR3 length: 15
D gene: NA
CDR3 DNA: TGTGCCAGCAGCGAGGGAGGCAGATGGAACACTGAAGCTTTCTTT
CDR3 protein: CASSEGGRWNTEAFF

V gene: TRBV28
J gene: TRBJ2-7
clone size: NA
CDR3 length: 16
D gene: TRBD1
CDR3 DNA: TGTGCCAGCAGTACAATACACAGGGGATCCCCCTACGAGCAGTACTTC
CDR3 protein: CASSTIHRGSPYEQYF

V gene: TRBV28
J gene: TRBJ2-5
clone size: NA
CDR3 length: 14
D gene: NA
CDR3 DNA: TGTGCCAGCAGACGACCGACGGTCCAAGAGACCCAGTACTTC
CDR3 protein: CASRRPTVQETQYF

V gene: TRBV11-2
J gene: TRBJ2-7
clone size: once
CDR3 length: 15
D gene: TRBD1
CDR3 DNA: TGTGCCAGCAGACGGGGACAGGGGGACTCCTACGAGCAGTACTTC
CDR3 protein: CASRRGQGDSYEQYF

V gene: TRBV29-1
J gene: TRBJ1-1
clone size: few
CDR3 length: 12
D gene: TRBD1
CDR3 DNA: TGCAGCGTTGCTACAGGGGTCCCTGAAGCTTTCTTT
CDR3 protein: CSVATGVPEAFF

V gene: TRBV29-1
J gene: TRBJ1-1
clone size: few
CDR3 length: 13
D gene: NA
CDR3 DNA: TGCAGCGTTGAAAGTGTCCCGAACACTGAAGCTTTCTTT
CDR3 protein: CSVESVPNTEAFF